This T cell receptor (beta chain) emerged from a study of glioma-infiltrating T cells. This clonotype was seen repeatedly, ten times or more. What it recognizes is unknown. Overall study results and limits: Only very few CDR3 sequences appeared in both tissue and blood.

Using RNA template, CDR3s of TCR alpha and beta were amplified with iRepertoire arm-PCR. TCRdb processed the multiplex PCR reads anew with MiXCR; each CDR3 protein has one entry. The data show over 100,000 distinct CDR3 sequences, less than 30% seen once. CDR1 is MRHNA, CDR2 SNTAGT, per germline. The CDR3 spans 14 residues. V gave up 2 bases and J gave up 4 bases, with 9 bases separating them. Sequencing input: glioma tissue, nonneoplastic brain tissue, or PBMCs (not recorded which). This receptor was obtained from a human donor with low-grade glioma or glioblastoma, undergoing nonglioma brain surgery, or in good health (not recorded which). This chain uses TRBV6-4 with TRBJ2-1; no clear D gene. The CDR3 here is CASSDGNRYNEQFF. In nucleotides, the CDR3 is TGTGCCAGCAGTGACGGGAATCGGTACAATGAGCAGTTCTTC.